A single T cell receptor beta chain is shown here with its context. This CDR3 has 15 residues. CDR1 is SEHNR, CDR2 FQNEAQ, per germline (reference sequence). Trimming at V came to 7 bases and at J to 5 bases, leaving 10 bases not matched to a gene. The data were obtained in a study of blood T cell repertoires in COVID-19. The wider study: Collection of acute and convalescent COVID-19 samples took place in the United States, Italy and Spain. T cells, B-cell-depleted T cells, or PBMCs provided the cDNA or gDNA that served as material.

Assay: immunoSEQ multiplex PCR; the TCRdb copy retains only in-frame clones and omits some. Of about 160,000 clones listed, around nine tenths are singletons. The receptor was derived from a woman in her seventies with COVID-19, enrolled during active disease. The J gene is TRBJ2-5, the V gene TRBV7-9; 10 bases are a match to TRBD2. The material sequenced was peripheral blood. The CDR3: CASNVAGGMSETQYF. CDR3 DNA: TGTGCCAGCAACGTAGCGGGGGGTATGAGCGAGACCCAGTACTTC.